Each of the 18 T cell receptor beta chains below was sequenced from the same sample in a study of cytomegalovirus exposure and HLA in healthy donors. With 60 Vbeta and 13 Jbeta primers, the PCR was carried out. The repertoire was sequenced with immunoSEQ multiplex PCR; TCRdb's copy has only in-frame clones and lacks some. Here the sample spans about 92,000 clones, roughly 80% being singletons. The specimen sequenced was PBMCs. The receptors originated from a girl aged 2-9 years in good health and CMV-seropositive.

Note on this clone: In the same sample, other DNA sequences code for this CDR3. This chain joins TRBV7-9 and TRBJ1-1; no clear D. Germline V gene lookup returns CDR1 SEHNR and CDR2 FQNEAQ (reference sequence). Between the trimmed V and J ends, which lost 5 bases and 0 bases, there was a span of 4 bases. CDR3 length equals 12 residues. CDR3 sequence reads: CASSGLNTEAFF. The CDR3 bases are TGTGCCAGCAGCGGCCTGAACACTGAAGCTTTCTTT.

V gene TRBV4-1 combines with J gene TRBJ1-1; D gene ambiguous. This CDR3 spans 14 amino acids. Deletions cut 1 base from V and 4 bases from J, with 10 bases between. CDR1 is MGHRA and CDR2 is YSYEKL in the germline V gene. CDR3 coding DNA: TGCGCCAGCAGCCAAGGCGGATTAAGCACTGAAGCTTTCTTT. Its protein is CASSQGGLSTEAFF.

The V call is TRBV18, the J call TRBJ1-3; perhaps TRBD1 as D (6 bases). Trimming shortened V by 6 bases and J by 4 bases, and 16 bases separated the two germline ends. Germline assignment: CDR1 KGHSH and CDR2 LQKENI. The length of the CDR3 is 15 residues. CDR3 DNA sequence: TGTGCCAGCTCGCCAATCACAGGGTACGGAAACACCATATATTTT. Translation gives CASSPITGYGNTIYF.

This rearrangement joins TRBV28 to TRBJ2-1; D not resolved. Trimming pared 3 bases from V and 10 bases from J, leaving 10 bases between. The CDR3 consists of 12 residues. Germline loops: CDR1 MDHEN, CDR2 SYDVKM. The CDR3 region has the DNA TGTGCCAGCAGTTTTTGGCAGGCGGAGCAGTTCTTC. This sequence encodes CASSFWQAEQFF.

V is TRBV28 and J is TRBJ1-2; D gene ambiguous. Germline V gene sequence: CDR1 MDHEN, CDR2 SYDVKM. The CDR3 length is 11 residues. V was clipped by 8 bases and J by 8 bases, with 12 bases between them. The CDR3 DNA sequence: TGTGCCAGCCTAAACTCAGGCGGCTACACCTTC. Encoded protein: CASLNSGGYTF.

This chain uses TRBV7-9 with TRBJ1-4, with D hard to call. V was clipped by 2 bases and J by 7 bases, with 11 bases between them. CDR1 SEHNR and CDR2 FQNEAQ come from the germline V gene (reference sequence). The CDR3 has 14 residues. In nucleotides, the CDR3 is TGTGCCAGCAGCTTAAGTGCGTCGGGTGAAAAACTGTTTTTT. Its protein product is CASSLSASGEKLFF.

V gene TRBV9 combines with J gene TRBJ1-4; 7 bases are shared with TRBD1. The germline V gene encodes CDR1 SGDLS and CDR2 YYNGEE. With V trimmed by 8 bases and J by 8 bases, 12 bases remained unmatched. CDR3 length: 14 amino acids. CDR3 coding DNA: TGTGCCAGTTCAACCGGGACAGAGCTAGAAAAACTGTTTTTT. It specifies CASSTGTELEKLFF.

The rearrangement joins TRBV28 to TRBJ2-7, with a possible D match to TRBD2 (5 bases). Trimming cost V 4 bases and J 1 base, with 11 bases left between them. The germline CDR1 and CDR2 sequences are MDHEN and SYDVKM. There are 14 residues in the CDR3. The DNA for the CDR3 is TGTGCCAGCAGTTCGGACTTCCCGTCCTACGAGCAGTACTTC. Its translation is CASSSDFPSYEQYF.

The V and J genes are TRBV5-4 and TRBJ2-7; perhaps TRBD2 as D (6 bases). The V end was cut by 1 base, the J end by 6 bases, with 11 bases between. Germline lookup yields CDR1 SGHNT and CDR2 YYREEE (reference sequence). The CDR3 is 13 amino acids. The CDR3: CASSLWSSVEQYF. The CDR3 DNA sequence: TGTGCCAGCAGCTTGTGGTCTAGCGTCGAGCAGTACTTC.

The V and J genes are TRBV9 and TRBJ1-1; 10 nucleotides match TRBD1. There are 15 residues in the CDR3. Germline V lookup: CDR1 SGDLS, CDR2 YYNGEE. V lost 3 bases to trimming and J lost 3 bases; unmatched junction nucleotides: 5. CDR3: CASSETGTGDTEAFF. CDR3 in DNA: TGTGCCAGCAGCGAAACCGGGACAGGGGACACTGAAGCTTTCTTT.

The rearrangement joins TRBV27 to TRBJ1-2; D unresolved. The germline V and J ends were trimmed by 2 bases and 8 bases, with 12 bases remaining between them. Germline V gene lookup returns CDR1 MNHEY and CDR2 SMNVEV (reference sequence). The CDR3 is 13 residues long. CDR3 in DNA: TGTGCCAGCAGTTTAGCAGGTTCGGTCGGCTACACCTTC. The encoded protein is CASSLAGSVGYTF.

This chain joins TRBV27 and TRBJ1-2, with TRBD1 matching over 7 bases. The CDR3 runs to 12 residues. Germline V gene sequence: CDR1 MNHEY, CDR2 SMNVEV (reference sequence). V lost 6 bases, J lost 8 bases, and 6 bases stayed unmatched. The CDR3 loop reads CASSEGARGYTF. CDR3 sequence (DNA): TGTGCCAGCAGCGAGGGGGCGCGAGGCTACACCTTC.

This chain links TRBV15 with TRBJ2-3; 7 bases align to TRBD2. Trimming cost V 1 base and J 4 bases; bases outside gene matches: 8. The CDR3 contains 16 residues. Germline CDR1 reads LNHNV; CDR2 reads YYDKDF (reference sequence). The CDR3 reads CATSRGGTGGADTQYF. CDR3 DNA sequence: TGTGCCACCAGCAGAGGCGGGACGGGAGGAGCAGATACGCAGTATTTT.

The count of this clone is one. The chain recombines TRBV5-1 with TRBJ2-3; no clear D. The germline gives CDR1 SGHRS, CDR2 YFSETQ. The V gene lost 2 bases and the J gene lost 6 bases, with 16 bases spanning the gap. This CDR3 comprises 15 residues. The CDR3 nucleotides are TGCGCCAGCAGCTTTGCCCCAGGTGTTCCCGATACGCAGTATTTT. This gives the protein CASSFAPGVPDTQYF.

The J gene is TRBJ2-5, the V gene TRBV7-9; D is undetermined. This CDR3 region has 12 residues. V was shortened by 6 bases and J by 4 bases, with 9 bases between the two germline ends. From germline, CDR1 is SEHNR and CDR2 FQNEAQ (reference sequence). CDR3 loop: CASRSARETQYF. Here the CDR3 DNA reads TGTGCCAGCAGGAGCGCTCGAGAGACCCAGTACTTC.

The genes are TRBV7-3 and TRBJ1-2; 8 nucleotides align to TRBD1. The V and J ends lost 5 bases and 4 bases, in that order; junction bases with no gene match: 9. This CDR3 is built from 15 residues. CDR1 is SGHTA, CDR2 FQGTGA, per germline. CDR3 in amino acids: CASSPNSGGSYGYTF. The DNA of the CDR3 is TGTGCCAGCAGCCCTAATTCAGGGGGCAGCTATGGCTACACCTTC. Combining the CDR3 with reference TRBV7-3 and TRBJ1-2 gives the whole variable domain GAGVSQTPSNKVTEKGKYVELRCDPISGHTALYWYRQSLGQGPEFLIYFQGTGAADDSGLPNDRFFAVRPEGSVSTLKIQRTERGDSAVYLCASSPNSGGSYGYTFGSGTRLTVV.

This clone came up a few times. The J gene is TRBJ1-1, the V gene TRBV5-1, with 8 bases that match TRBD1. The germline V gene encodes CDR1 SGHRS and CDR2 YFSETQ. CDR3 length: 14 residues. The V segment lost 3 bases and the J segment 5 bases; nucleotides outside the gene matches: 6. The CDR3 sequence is CASSYQGAGTEAFF. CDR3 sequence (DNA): TGCGCCAGCAGCTATCAGGGGGCTGGGACTGAAGCTTTCTTT.

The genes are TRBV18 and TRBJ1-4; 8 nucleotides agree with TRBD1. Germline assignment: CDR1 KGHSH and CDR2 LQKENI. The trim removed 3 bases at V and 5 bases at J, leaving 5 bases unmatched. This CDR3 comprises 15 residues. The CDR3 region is CASSPLTGANEKLFF. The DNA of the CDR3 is TGTGCCAGCTCACCCTTGACAGGGGCGAATGAAAAACTGTTTTTT.